These 25 T cell receptor beta chains originate from one sample sequenced in a study of T cell responses to AZD1222 COVID-19 vaccine. Sequenced by immunoSEQ multiplex PCR; TCRdb stores in-frame clones only, minus some. Altogether about 120,000 clones are present, approximately 86% being singletons, with the ten largest covering around 9.6%. Sequencing used peripheral blood, obtained on day 0 of AZD1222 vaccination. The receptors here all came from an adult in good health.

V is TRBV7-3 and J is TRBJ2-3, with 8 nucleotides matching TRBD2. This CDR3 spans 17 amino acids. Germline-derived CDR1 and CDR2 are SGHTA and FQGTGA. V gave up 3 bases and J gave up 0 bases; unmatched junction bases: 8. The CDR3 sequence: CASSLNLAGPSTDTQYF. The CDR3 DNA reads TGTGCCAGCAGCTTGAACCTAGCGGGTCCTAGCACAGATACGCAGTATTTT.

The DNA of the CDR3 is TGTGCCTGGAGTGTCTCCGGGACAGGGATCCCCGAGCAGTACTTC. Translation: CAWSVSGTGIPEQYF. The V call is TRBV30, the J call TRBJ2-7; 9 nucleotides agree with TRBD1. V gave up 0 bases and J gave up 6 bases; unmatched junction bases: 9. Per germline, CDR1 GTSNPN and CDR2 SVGIG (reference sequence). The CDR3 loop spans 15 amino acids.

J is TRBJ2-1 and V is TRBV7-3, with TRBD1 matching over 7 bases. With 5 bases clipped from V and 1 base from J, the junction kept 5 bases outside the gene matches. Germline CDR1 and CDR2: SGHTA and FQGTGA. This CDR3 has 15 amino acids. The CDR3 spells CASSRQGVSYNEQFF. The DNA for the CDR3 is TGTGCCAGCAGCCGGCAGGGGGTTTCCTACAATGAGCAGTTCTTC.

This clone has only one observation. The V gene is TRBV25-1, the J gene TRBJ1-2; D not resolved. Germline CDR1 MGHDK, CDR2 SYGVNS. The V and J ends lost 3 bases and 7 bases respectively, with 9 bases between them. The CDR3 extends over 12 amino acids. The CDR3 loop reads CASSDFRFGYTF. The CDR3 region has the DNA TGTGCCAGCAGTGATTTTCGATTTGGCTACACCTTC.

The rearrangement links TRBV5-1 to TRBJ2-1; 10 bases are a match to TRBD2. The CDR3 runs 15 residues. Per germline, CDR1 SGHRS and CDR2 YFSETQ. The junction had 7 bases not matched to a gene; V was cut back by 2 bases and J by 8 bases. In nucleotides, the CDR3 is TGCGCCAGCAGCTTTGCAGCGGGGGGGCCCGATGAGCAGTTCTTC. Translation gives CASSFAAGGPDEQFF.

This chain connects TRBV6-2 or TRBV6-3 to TRBJ2-3, with TRBD2 matching over 9 bases. Germline CDR1 and CDR2: MNHEY and SVGEGT. Trimming cost V 6 bases and J 1 base; bases outside gene matches: 11. The CDR3 is 17 amino acids. The CDR3 region has the DNA TGTGCCAGCAGCCCGACATCCCAGCGGGGGGGCACAGATACGCAGTATTTT. Amino acids: CASSPTSQRGGTDTQYF.

The genes are TRBV6-1 and TRBJ1-1, with 9 bases aligning to TRBD1. Germline lookup yields CDR1 MNHNS and CDR2 SASEGT. The V segment lost 3 bases and the J segment 0 bases; nucleotides outside the gene matches: 11. The CDR3 has 18 amino acids. CDR3 DNA: TGTGCCAGCAGTGACTTTACAGGGGGCTACTTATTGAACACTGAAGCTTTCTTT. Its translation is CASSDFTGGYLLNTEAFF.

In its sample, this clone was seen once. This chain links TRBV3-1 (or the pseudogene TRBV3-2) with TRBJ1-2; D uncertain. Trimming stripped 4 bases from V and 4 bases from J, with 10 bases between. The length of the CDR3 is 13 residues. Germline assignment: CDR1 LGHDT and CDR2 YNNKEL (reference sequence). The CDR3: CASSRGGSYGYTF. The CDR3 nucleotides read TGTGCCAGCAGCCGGGGTGGTAGCTATGGCTACACCTTC.

The chain joins TRBV6-5 to TRBJ1-1; TRBD1 aligns across 7 bases. CDR3 length equals 14 residues. CDR1 and CDR2 (germline): MNHEY, SVGAGI. With V trimmed by 6 bases and J by 4 bases, 8 bases remained unmatched. Here the CDR3 reads CASRLTGQGTEAFF. The CDR3 DNA is TGTGCCAGCAGGTTGACAGGGCAGGGCACTGAAGCTTTCTTT.

Only one count was recorded for this clone. The CDR3 spells CASSFLPGQISGANVLTF. The CDR3 DNA is TGTGCCAGCAGTTTTCTACCGGGACAGATCTCTGGGGCCAACGTCCTGACTTTC. This chain connects TRBV28 to TRBJ2-6, with 7 bases identical to TRBD1. The junction had 8 bases not matched to a gene; V was cut back by 3 bases and J by 0 bases. Germline V gene data show CDR1 as MDHEN and CDR2 as SYDVKM. This CDR3 contains 18 residues.

The chain couples TRBV10-1 to TRBJ1-2; tentatively, D is TRBD1 (6 bases). CDR1 WNHNN and CDR2 SYGVQD come from the germline V gene (reference sequence). With 6 bases removed from V and 2 bases from J, the gap between germline ends came to 16 bases. This CDR3 is built from 15 residues. Here the CDR3 DNA reads TGCGCCAGCAGGGTTCACAGGGAGCGGAACTATGGCTACACCTTC. This codes for CASRVHRERNYGYTF.

The V call is TRBV15, the J call TRBJ1-3, with D possibly matching TRBD1 (5 bases). Between the trimmed V and J ends, which lost 3 bases and 2 bases, there was a span of 11 bases. Germline CDR1 is LNHNV and CDR2 is YYDKDF (reference sequence). The CDR3 totals 15 residues. This chain's CDR3 is CATSRVGEAGNTIYF. CDR3 bases: TGTGCCACCAGCAGGGTGGGGGAAGCTGGAAACACCATATATTTT.

The J gene is TRBJ2-7, the V gene TRBV5-1, with TRBD1 matching over 11 bases. The germline gives CDR1 SGHRS, CDR2 YFSETQ. The CDR3 spans 15 residues. The ends lost 0 bases at V and 4 bases at J; junction bases unmatched: 3. This CDR3 reads CASSLVGQGAYEQYF. The CDR3 DNA sequence: TGCGCCAGCAGCTTGGTCGGACAGGGGGCTTACGAGCAGTACTTC.

The chain has TRBV2 and TRBJ2-1; D not certain. Germline CDR1 SNHLY, CDR2 FYNNEI. Trimming removed 8 bases at V and 9 bases at J, with 20 bases between. The CDR3 is made up of 14 amino acids. CDR3 coding DNA: TGTGCCAGCTGCGCGATAAATGAGAGGACTGAGCAGTTCTTC. Translated: CASCAINERTEQFF.

The V gene is TRBV4-1, the J gene TRBJ2-3; 9 nucleotides align to TRBD1. V lost 3 bases to trimming and J lost 0 bases; unmatched junction nucleotides: 4. Germline values: CDR1 MGHRA, CDR2 YSYEKL. There are 16 residues in the CDR3. The CDR3 reads CASSHRTGVSTDTQYF. The CDR3 nucleotides are TGCGCCAGCAGCCATCGGACAGGGGTGAGCACAGATACGCAGTATTTT.

This sequence joins TRBV19 and TRBJ1-5, with TRBD1 as a possible D gene (5 bases). Germline V lookup: CDR1 LNHDA, CDR2 SQIVND (reference sequence). CDR3 length equals 17 residues. V dropped 3 bases and J dropped 2 bases, with 17 bases sitting between them. CDR3 loop: CASSITGSWGGNQPQHF. CDR3 nucleotide sequence: TGTGCCAGTAGTATCACGGGTAGTTGGGGCGGCAATCAGCCCCAGCATTTT.

The chain uses TRBV18 and TRBJ2-7; D may be TRBD2 (6 bases). Looked up from germline, CDR1 is KGHSH and CDR2 is LQKENI. V dropped 4 bases and J dropped 3 bases, with 13 bases sitting between them. The CDR3 consists of 14 residues. CDR3 in amino acids: CASSRSGGDYEQYF. The DNA of the CDR3 is TGTGCCAGCTCACGCTCTGGCGGGGACTACGAGCAGTACTTC.

The genes are TRBV5-1 and TRBJ2-7, with a tentative D call TRBD2 (7 bases). Germline V gives CDR1 SGHRS, CDR2 YFSETQ. CDR3 length equals 15 residues. Trimming removed 4 bases at V and 1 base at J, with 15 bases between. The CDR3 region is CASSLKQGGSYEQYF. Written as DNA, the CDR3 is TGCGCCAGCAGCCTAAAACAGGGAGGGTCCTACGAGCAGTACTTC.

The chain links TRBV6-5 to TRBJ1-2, with 7 bases matching TRBD1. This CDR3 has 15 amino acids. CDR1 MNHEY and CDR2 SVGAGI come from the germline V gene. J lost 2 bases, V lost 0 bases, and 3 bases had no gene match. The DNA for the CDR3 is TGTGCCAGCAGTTACTCGCCGGGACAGAACTATGGCTACACCTTC. Translated, it gives CASSYSPGQNYGYTF.

This clone was picked up one time. V and J are TRBV12-3 or TRBV12-4 and TRBJ2-3; no clear D gene. There are 13 residues in the CDR3. V lost 0 bases, J lost 5 bases, and 6 bases lay in between. The CDR3 DNA is TGTGCCAGCAGTTTAGCGCGAGGAGATACGCAGTATTTT. Its protein is CASSLARGDTQYF.

This chain links TRBV6-5 with TRBJ2-7; TRBD1 might be the D (6 bases). The germline V gene encodes CDR1 MNHEY and CDR2 SVGAGI. The V gene lost 0 bases and the J gene lost 2 bases, with 11 bases spanning the gap. The CDR3 spans 15 residues. Written as DNA, the CDR3 is TGTGCCAGCAGTTACTCTACCCAGGGGACCTACGAGCAGTACTTC. Translating it yields CASSYSTQGTYEQYF.

The CDR3 sequence: CASSSTLDTEAFF. The CDR3 DNA reads as TGTGCCAGCAGCTCTACTCTGGACACTGAAGCTTTCTTT. The chain employs TRBV6-4 and TRBJ1-1; D gene unclear. Germline lookup yields CDR1 MRHNA and CDR2 SNTAGT. The CDR3 totals 13 residues. V was clipped by 6 bases and J by 3 bases, with 11 bases between them.

The chain couples TRBV4-1 to TRBJ1-1; D not certain. Trimming stripped 0 bases from V and 10 bases from J, with 18 bases between. The CDR3 is made up of 15 amino acids. Germline CDR1 is MGHRA and CDR2 is YSYEKL. CDR3 protein: CASSQDAGPGRGAFF. The DNA of the CDR3 is TGCGCCAGCAGCCAAGATGCTGGCCCCGGCCGGGGAGCTTTCTTT.

The rearrangement joins TRBV19 to TRBJ2-7; D is ambiguous. The V end lost 5 bases, the J end lost 3 bases, and 8 bases lay between the germline ends. Per the germline V gene, CDR1 is LNHDA and CDR2 is SQIVND (reference sequence). The CDR3 is 12 residues long. CDR3: CASSPRRYEQYF. The CDR3 coding sequence is TGTGCCAGTAGTCCGCGTCGCTACGAGCAGTACTTC.

The rearrangement links TRBV7-3 to TRBJ2-7; TRBD2 matches 9 bases. The CDR3 contains 14 residues. The J segment lost 2 bases and the V segment lost 4 bases, leaving 3 bases of the junction unmatched. The germline CDR1 and CDR2 sequences are SGHTA and FQGTGA. CDR3 sequence (DNA): TGTGCCAGCAGCTCCGGACTAGCGCCCTACGAGCAGTACTTC. Its translation: CASSSGLAPYEQYF. The whole variable domain, filled in from reference TRBV7-3 and TRBJ2-7, reads GAGVSQTPSNKVTEKGKYVELRCDPISGHTALYWYRQSLGQGPEFLIYFQGTGAADDSGLPNDRFFAVRPEGSVSTLKIQRTERGDSAVYLCASSSGLAPYEQYFGPGTRLTVT.